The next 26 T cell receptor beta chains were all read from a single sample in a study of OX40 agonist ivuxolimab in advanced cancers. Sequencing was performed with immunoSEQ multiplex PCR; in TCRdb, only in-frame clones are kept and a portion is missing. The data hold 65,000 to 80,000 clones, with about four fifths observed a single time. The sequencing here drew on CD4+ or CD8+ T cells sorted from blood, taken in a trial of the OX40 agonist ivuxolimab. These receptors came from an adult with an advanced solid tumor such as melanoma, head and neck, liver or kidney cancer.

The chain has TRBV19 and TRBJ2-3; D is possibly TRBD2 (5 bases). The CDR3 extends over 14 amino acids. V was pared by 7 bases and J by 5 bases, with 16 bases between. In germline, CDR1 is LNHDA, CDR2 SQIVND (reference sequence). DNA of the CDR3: TGTGCCAGTACGAGTATCCGGGCGGGAGATACGCAGTATTTT. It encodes CASTSIRAGDTQYF. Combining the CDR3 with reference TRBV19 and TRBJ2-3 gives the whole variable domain DGGITQSPKYLFRKEGQNVTLSCEQNLNHDAMYWYRQDPGQGLRLIYYSQIVNDFQKGDIAEGYSVSREKKESFPLTVTSAQKNPTAFYLCASTSIRAGDTQYFGPGTRLTVL.

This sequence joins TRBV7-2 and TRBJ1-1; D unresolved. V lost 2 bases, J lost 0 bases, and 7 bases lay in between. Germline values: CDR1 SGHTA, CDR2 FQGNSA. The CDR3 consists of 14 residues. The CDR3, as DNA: TGTGCCAGCAGCTTATTACAGATGAACACTGAAGCTTTCTTT. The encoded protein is CASSLLQMNTEAFF.

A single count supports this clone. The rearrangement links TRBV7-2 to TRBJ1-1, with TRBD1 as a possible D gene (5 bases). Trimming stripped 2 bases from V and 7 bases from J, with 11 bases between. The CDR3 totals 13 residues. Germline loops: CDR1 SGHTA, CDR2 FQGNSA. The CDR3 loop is CASSLRGKFEAFF. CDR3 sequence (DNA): TGTGCCAGCAGCTTAAGGGGCAAATTTGAAGCTTTCTTT.

The CDR3 reads CASSSTGIPRTDTQYF. CDR3 nucleotide sequence: TGCGCCAGCAGCTCCACAGGGATACCTAGAACAGATACGCAGTATTTT. This sequence joins TRBV5-1 and TRBJ2-3; tentative D call: TRBD1 (6 bases). This CDR3 has 16 amino acids. Trimming removed 3 bases from V and 3 bases from J, with 17 bases in between. Germline CDR1 SGHRS, CDR2 YFSETQ.

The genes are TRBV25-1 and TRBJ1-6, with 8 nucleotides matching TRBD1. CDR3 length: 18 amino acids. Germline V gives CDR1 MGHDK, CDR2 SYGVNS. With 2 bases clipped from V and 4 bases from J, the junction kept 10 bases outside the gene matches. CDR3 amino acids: CASSETAGGAWYNSPLHF. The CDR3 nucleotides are TGTGCCAGCAGTGAAACCGCAGGGGGCGCGTGGTATAATTCACCCCTCCACTTT.

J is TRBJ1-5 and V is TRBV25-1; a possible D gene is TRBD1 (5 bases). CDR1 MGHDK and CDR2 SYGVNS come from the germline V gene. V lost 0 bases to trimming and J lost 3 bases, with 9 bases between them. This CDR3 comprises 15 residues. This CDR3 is CASSEYSGFNQPQHF. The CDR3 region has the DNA TGTGCCAGCAGTGAATATTCAGGGTTCAATCAGCCCCAGCATTTT.

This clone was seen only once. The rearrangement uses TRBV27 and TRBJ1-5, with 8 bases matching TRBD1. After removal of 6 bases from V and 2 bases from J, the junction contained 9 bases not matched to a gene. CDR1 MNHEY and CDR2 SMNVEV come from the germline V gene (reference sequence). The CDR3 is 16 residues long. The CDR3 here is CASRPDLDRGNQPQHF. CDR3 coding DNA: TGTGCCAGCAGGCCCGATCTGGACAGGGGCAATCAGCCCCAGCATTTT.

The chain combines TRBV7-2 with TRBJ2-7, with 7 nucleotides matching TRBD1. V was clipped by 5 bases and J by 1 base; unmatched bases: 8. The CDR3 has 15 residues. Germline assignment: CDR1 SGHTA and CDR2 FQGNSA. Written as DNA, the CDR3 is TGTGCCAGCAGCCCAGGGGGACAGCTATCCTACGAGCAGTACTTC. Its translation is CASSPGGQLSYEQYF. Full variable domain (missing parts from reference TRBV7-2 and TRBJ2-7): GAGVSQSPSNKVTEKGKDVELRCDPISGHTALYWYRQSLGQGLEFLIYFQGNSAPDKSGLPSDRFSAERTGGSVSTLTIQRTQQEDSAVYLCASSPGGQLSYEQYFGPGTRLTVT.

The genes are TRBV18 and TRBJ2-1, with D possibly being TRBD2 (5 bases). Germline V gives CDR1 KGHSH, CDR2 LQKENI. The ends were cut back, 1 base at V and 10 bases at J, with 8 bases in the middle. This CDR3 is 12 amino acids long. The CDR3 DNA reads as TGTGCCAGCTCACCACGAGGGCCGGAGCAGTTCTTC. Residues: CASSPRGPEQFF.

CDR3 residues: CASSRQDGSYEQYF. The CDR3 DNA reads as TGTGCCAGCAGTAGACAGGACGGTTCCTACGAGCAGTACTTC. V is TRBV6-5 and J is TRBJ2-7; possible D gene TRBD1, 6 bases. Trimming took off 5 bases at V and 1 base at J, with 12 bases between the two ends. This CDR3 spans 14 amino acids. CDR1 and CDR2 from the germline V gene are MNHEY and SVGAGI.

The CDR3 here is CASSQDSAGRDTQYF. The DNA of the CDR3 is TGCGCCAGCAGCCAAGATTCGGCGGGGAGGGATACGCAGTATTTT. The chain employs TRBV4-1 and TRBJ2-3; possible D gene TRBD2, 6 bases. The CDR3 runs 15 residues. V was cut by 0 bases and J by 6 bases, with 13 bases left in between. Per germline, CDR1 MGHRA and CDR2 YSYEKL.

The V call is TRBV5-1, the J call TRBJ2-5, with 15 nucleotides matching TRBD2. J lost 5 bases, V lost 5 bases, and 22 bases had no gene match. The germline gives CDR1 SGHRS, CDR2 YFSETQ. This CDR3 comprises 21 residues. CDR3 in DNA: TGCGCCAGCAGGGGTGGACTAGCGGGGGGGCCGAACAGGTTGAGGACGGAGACCCAGTACTTC. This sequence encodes CASRGGLAGGPNRLRTETQYF.

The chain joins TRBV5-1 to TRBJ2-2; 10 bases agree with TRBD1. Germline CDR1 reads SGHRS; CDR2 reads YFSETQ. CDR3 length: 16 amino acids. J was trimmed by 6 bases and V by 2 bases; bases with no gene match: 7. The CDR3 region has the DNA TGCGCCAGCAGCTTACCGGGACAGGGGCGTCCCGGGGAGCTGTTTTTT. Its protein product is CASSLPGQGRPGELFF.

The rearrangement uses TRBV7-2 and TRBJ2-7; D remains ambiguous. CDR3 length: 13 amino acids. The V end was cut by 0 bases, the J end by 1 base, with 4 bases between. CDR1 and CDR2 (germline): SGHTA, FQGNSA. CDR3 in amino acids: CASSLAGSYEQYF. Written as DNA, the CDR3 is TGTGCCAGCAGCTTAGCTGGGTCCTACGAGCAGTACTTC.

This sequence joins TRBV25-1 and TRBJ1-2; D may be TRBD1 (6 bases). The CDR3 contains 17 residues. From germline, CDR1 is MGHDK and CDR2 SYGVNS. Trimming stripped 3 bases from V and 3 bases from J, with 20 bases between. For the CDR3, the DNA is TGTGCCAGCAGTGATGGAGGACAGCCCGGGGGGGACTATGGCTACACCTTC. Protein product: CASSDGGQPGGDYGYTF.

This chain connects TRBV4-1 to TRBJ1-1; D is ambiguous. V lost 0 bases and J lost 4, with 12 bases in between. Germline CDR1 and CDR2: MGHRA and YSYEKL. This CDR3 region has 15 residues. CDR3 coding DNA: TGCGCCAGCAGCCAAGATCTAGATAGGAGCACTGAAGCTTTCTTT. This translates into CASSQDLDRSTEAFF.

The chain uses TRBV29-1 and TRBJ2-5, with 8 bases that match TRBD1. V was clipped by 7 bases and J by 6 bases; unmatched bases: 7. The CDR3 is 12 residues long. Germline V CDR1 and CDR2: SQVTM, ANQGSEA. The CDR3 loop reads CSGLTGAKTQYF. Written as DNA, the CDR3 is TGCAGCGGCCTGACAGGGGCGAAGACCCAGTACTTC. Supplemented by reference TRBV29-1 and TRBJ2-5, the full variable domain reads SAVISQKPSRDICQRGTSLTIQCQVDSQVTMMFWYRQQPGQSLTLIATANQGSEATYESGFVIDKFPISRPNLTFSTLTVSNMSPEDSSIYLCSGLTGAKTQYFGPGTRLLVL.

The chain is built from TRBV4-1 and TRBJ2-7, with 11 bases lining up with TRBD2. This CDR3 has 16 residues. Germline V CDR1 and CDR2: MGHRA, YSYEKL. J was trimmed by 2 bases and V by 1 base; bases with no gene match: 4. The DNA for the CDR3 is TGCGCCAGCAGCCAAGGTATTAGCGGGGGGGCCTACGAGCAGTACTTC. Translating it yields CASSQGISGGAYEQYF.

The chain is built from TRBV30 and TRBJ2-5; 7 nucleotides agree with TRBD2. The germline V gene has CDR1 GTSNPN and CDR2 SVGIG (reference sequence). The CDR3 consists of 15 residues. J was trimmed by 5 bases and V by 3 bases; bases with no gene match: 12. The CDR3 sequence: CAWSLLGAGKETQYF. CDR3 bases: TGTGCCTGGAGCCTACTCGGAGCGGGAAAGGAGACCCAGTACTTC.

The CDR3 protein is CASSQDGRGTTDTQYF. The DNA of the CDR3 is TGCGCCAGCAGCCAAGATGGTCGGGGTACGACAGATACGCAGTATTTT. This chain joins TRBV4-3 and TRBJ2-3; perhaps TRBD2 as D (5 bases). CDR1 and CDR2 (germline): LGHNA, YSLEER. This CDR3 spans 16 amino acids. V dropped 0 bases and J dropped 3 bases, with 13 bases sitting between them.

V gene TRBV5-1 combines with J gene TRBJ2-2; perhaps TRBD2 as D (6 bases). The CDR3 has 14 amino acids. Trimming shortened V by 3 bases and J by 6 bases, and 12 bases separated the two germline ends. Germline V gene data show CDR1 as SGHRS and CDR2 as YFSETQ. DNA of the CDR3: TGCGCCAGCAGCTCGGAGGGAAGATCCGGGGAGCTGTTTTTT. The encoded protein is CASSSEGRSGELFF.

The CDR3 region has the DNA TGTGCCACCAGCAGCGAAGTGGCAAGAGGGGAGCTGTTTTTT. Translated: CATSSEVARGELFF. The chain joins TRBV15 to TRBJ2-2; D not resolved. V was shortened by 3 bases and J by 8 bases, with 13 bases between the two germline ends. From germline, CDR1 is LNHNV and CDR2 YYDKDF (reference sequence). The CDR3 totals 14 residues.

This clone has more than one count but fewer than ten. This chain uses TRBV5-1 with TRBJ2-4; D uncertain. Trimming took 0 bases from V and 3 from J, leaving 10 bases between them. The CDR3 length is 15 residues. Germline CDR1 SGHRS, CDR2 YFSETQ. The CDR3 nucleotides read TGCGCCAGCAGCTTGGCCGGTTCCGGCAAAAACATTCAGTACTTC. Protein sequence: CASSLAGSGKNIQYF.

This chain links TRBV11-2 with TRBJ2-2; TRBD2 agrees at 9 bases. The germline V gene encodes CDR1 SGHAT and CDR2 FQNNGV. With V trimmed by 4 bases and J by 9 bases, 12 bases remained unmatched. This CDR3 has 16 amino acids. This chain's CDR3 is CASSSGLAGRIRELFF. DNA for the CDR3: TGTGCCAGCAGCTCTGGGCTAGCGGGGCGGATAAGGGAGCTGTTTTTT.

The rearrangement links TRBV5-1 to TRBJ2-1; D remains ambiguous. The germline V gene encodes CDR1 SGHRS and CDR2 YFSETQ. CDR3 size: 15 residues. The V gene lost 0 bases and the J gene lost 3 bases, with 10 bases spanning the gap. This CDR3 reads CASSLEGQDYNEQFF. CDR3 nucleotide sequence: TGCGCCAGCAGCTTGGAAGGCCAGGACTACAATGAGCAGTTCTTC.

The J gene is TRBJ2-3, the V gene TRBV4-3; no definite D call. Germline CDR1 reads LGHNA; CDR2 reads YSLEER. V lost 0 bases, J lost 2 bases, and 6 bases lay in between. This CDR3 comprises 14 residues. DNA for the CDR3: TGCGCCAGCAGCCAAGAGATTTCCACAGATACGCAGTATTTT. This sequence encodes CASSQEISTDTQYF.